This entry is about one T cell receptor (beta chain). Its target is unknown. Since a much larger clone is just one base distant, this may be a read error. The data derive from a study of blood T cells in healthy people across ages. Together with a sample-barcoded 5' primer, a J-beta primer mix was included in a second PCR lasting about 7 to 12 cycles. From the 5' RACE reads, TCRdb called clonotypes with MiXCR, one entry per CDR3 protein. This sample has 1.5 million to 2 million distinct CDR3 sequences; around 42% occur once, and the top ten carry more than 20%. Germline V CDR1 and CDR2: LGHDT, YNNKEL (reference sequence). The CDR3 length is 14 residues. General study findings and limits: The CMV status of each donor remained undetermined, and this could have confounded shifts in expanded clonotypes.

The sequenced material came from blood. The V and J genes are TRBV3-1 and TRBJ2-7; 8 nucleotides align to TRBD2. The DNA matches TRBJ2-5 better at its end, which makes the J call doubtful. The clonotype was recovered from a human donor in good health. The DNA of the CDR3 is TGTGCCAGCAGCCAAAGGGCGGGGGGAGGGACCCAGTACTTC. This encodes CASSQRAGGGTQYF.